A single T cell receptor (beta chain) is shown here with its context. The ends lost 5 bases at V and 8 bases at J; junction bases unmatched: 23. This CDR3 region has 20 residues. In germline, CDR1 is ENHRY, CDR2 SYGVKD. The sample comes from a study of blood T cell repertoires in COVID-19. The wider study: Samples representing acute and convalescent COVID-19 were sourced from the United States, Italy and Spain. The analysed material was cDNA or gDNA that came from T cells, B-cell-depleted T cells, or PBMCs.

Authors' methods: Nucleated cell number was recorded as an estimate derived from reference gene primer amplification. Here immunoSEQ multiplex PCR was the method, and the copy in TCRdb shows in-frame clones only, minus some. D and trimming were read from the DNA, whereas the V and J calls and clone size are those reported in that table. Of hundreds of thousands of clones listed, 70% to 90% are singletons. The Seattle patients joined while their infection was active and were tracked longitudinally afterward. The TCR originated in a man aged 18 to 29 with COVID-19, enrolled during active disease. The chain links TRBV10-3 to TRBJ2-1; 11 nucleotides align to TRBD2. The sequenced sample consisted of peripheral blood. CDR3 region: CAISPVAFLAGGRVFYEQFF. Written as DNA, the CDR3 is TGTGCCATCAGTCCAGTGGCGTTTCTAGCGGGAGGTAGGGTATTTTATGAGCAGTTCTTC.